The 21 T cell receptor beta chains listed next were all sequenced from one sample in a study of blood T cell repertoires in COVID-19. Using immunoSEQ multiplex PCR, the repertoire was profiled, and TCRdb retains in-frame clones only, with some absent. The repertoire has some 150,000 clones, about 77% of them found once; the top ten carry about 4%. The sample was peripheral blood. All receptors come from a man aged 55 to 69 with acute or convalescent COVID-19.

The rearrangement links TRBV10-3 to TRBJ2-1, with D tentatively TRBD1 (6 bases). Trimming pared 4 bases from V and 3 bases from J, leaving 19 bases between. CDR1 ENHRY and CDR2 SYGVKD come from the germline V gene. This CDR3 contains 17 residues. CDR3 sequence: CAISGVDSKGYYNEQFF. CDR3 nucleotides: TGTGCCATCAGTGGGGTGGACAGTAAAGGTTACTACAATGAGCAGTTCTTC.

The chain has TRBV7-2 and TRBJ1-5, with 10 nucleotides matching TRBD1. Germline CDR1 reads SGHTA; CDR2 reads FQGNSA. J was trimmed by 4 bases and V by 3 bases; bases with no gene match: 6. The CDR3 totals 16 residues. The CDR3 DNA follows: TGTGCCAGCAGCTTCCGACCGGGACAGGGGAATCAGCCCCAGCATTTT. As protein: CASSFRPGQGNQPQHF.

The chain has TRBV4-1 and TRBJ2-5, with D perhaps matching TRBD2 (6 bases). The V gene's germline CDR1 is MGHRA and CDR2 YSYEKL. The CDR3 consists of 16 residues. Trimming stripped 2 bases from V and 5 bases from J, with 18 bases between. CDR3 bases: TGCGCCAGCAGCCAAAAAAAGCAGGGTGGGGGGGAGACCCAGTACTTC. This translates into CASSQKKQGGGETQYF.

This chain uses TRBV6-5 with TRBJ2-3; TRBD2 matches at 8 bases. The germline gives CDR1 MNHEY, CDR2 SVGAGI. J gave up 6 bases and V 8 bases, and 10 bases lay outside the gene matches. The CDR3 has 14 amino acids. The DNA of the CDR3 is TGTGCCAGCCTTTTAGCGGGAATAGCGGATACGCAGTATTTT. It specifies CASLLAGIADTQYF.

The chain uses TRBV27 and TRBJ1-1; no firm D call. Per the germline V gene, CDR1 is MNHEY and CDR2 is SMNVEV (reference sequence). The CDR3 contains 15 residues. Trimming removed 8 bases from V and 0 bases from J, with 16 bases in between. This chain's CDR3 is CASRSAGFMNTEAFF. The DNA for the CDR3 is TGTGCCAGCCGATCGGCGGGGTTCATGAACACTGAAGCTTTCTTT.

This rearrangement joins TRBV7-9 to TRBJ2-7; no clear D. Germline CDR1 reads SEHNR; CDR2 reads FQNEAQ (reference sequence). CDR3 length equals 12 residues. The V gene lost 0 bases and the J gene lost 6 bases, with 6 bases spanning the gap. The CDR3 bases are TGTGCCAGCAGCTTAGCTTTGCGCGAGCAGTACTTC. As protein: CASSLALREQYF. The full variable domain, in which reference TRBV7-9 and TRBJ2-7 provide the parts outside the CDR3, is DTGVSQNPRHKITKRGQNVTFRCDPISEHNRLYWYRQTLGQGPEFLTYFQNEAQLEKSRLLSDRFSAERPKGSFSTLEIQRTEQGDSAMYLCASSLALREQYFGPGTRLTVT.

The chain uses TRBV5-4 and TRBJ2-4; TRBD2 matches 8 bases. The V gene's germline CDR1 is SGHNT and CDR2 YYREEE (reference sequence). This CDR3 is built from 14 residues. Trimming cost V 4 bases and J 6 bases; bases outside gene matches: 6. CDR3 amino acids: CASSPGGRRNIQYF. In nucleotides, the CDR3 is TGTGCCAGCAGCCCGGGGGGGCGGAGAAACATTCAGTACTTC.

The chain carries TRBV15 and TRBJ2-1, with D maybe TRBD2 (5 bases). Trimming removed 1 base at V and 9 bases at J, with 22 bases between. The CDR3 is 17 amino acids. CDR1 is LNHNV, CDR2 YYDKDF, per germline (reference sequence). CDR3 sequence: CATSRGESGLVLGEQFF. Written as DNA, the CDR3 is TGTGCCACCAGCAGAGGCGAGAGCGGCCTAGTTCTTGGTGAGCAGTTCTTC.

The CDR3 is CASSLGRTAGGEETQYF. The CDR3 DNA reads as TGCGCCAGCAGCTTGGGACGAACCGCAGGGGGCGAGGAGACCCAGTACTTC. The chain is built from TRBV5-1 and TRBJ2-5; TRBD1 matches 8 bases. This CDR3 is built from 17 residues. The trim removed 0 bases at V and 5 bases at J, leaving 12 bases unmatched. Germline V CDR1 and CDR2: SGHRS, YFSETQ.

The rearrangement links TRBV7-9 to TRBJ2-2; 7 bases agree with TRBD2. Trimming cost V 4 bases and J 1 base; bases outside gene matches: 3. From germline, CDR1 is SEHNR and CDR2 FQNEAQ (reference sequence). This CDR3 spans 15 amino acids. As DNA, the CDR3 is TGTGCCAGCAGCTGGGAGCGGGAGAACACCGGGGAGCTGTTTTTT. Protein: CASSWERENTGELFF.

The genes are TRBV10-3 and TRBJ2-3; TRBD2 matches at 12 bases. J gave up 6 bases and V 6 bases, and 4 bases lay outside the gene matches. Germline CDR1 and CDR2: ENHRY and SYGVKD. The CDR3 loop spans 14 amino acids. The DNA of the CDR3 is TGTGCCATCAGCCGACTAGCGGGAGAGGATACGCAGTATTTT. As protein: CAISRLAGEDTQYF.

The chain uses TRBV19 and TRBJ1-5; 9 positions agree with TRBD1. With V trimmed by 10 bases and J by 6 bases, 10 bases remained unmatched. This CDR3 is 14 amino acids long. Looked up from germline, CDR1 is LNHDA and CDR2 is SQIVND (reference sequence). The CDR3 DNA reads TGTGCCACCAGTGGGACAGGGAGTACTCAGCCCCAGCATTTT. Its translation: CATSGTGSTQPQHF. Together with reference TRBV19 and TRBJ1-5, the CDR3 gives the full variable domain: DGGITQSPKYLFRKEGQNVTLSCEQNLNHDAMYWYRQDPGQGLRLIYYSQIVNDFQKGDIAEGYSVSREKKESFPLTVTSAQKNPTAFYLCATSGTGSTQPQHFGDGTRLSIL.

The V gene is TRBV18, the J gene TRBJ2-2; 15 bases are a match to TRBD2. CDR1 is KGHSH, CDR2 LQKENI, per germline. There are 17 residues in the CDR3. J gave up 4 bases and V 0 bases, and 0 bases lay outside the gene matches. This chain's CDR3 is CASSPPGLAGGTGELFF. CDR3 DNA: TGTGCCAGCTCACCACCGGGACTAGCGGGAGGCACCGGGGAGCTGTTTTTT.

The chain has TRBV10-3 and TRBJ2-5, with TRBD2 matching over 9 bases. The CDR3 consists of 15 residues. Trimming took 4 bases from V and 4 from J; bases not matched to a gene: 7. The germline gives CDR1 ENHRY, CDR2 SYGVKD. The CDR3 bases are TGTGCCATCAGTGGAGAGCGGGAGGTGGGAGAGACCCAGTACTTC. Its translation is CAISGEREVGETQYF.

V usage is TRBV10-1 and J usage is TRBJ1-5, with 8 bases aligning to TRBD1. The CDR3 contains 15 residues. In germline, CDR1 is WNHNN, CDR2 SYGVQD (reference sequence). V gave up 3 bases and J gave up 0 bases; unmatched junction bases: 1. CDR3 sequence reads: CASSEGQGSNQPQHF. DNA for the CDR3: TGCGCCAGCAGTGAAGGACAGGGTAGCAATCAGCCCCAGCATTTT.

This chain joins TRBV28 and TRBJ2-5; 10 nucleotides line up with TRBD1. V trimming: 5 bases; J trimming: 4 bases; junction bases outside the gene matches: 7. There are 15 residues in the CDR3. The germline V gene has CDR1 MDHEN and CDR2 SYDVKM. CDR3 DNA: TGTGCCAGCAGTCCAACGGGACAGGGGCTAGAGACCCAGTACTTC. Translation gives CASSPTGQGLETQYF.

This clone occurred a few times. This sequence joins TRBV2 and TRBJ2-1; D is perhaps TRBD1 (5 bases). This CDR3 is 11 amino acids long. Deletions cut 10 bases from V and 12 bases from J, with 16 bases between. Germline-derived CDR1 and CDR2 are SNHLY and FYNNEI. The CDR3 nucleotides read TGTGCCACCCCGAAGGTGCAGGGGCAGTTCTTC. Amino acid sequence: CATPKVQGQFF.

The rearrangement joins TRBV9 to TRBJ1-2, with D possibly matching TRBD1 (5 bases). The CDR3 loop spans 14 amino acids. Per germline, CDR1 SGDLS and CDR2 YYNGEE. Trimming removed 4 bases from V and 6 bases from J, with 16 bases in between. The CDR3 reads CASSPQTVSHGYTF. CDR3 nucleotides: TGTGCCAGCAGCCCCCAGACAGTTTCCCATGGCTACACCTTC.

The CDR3 sequence is CASSLGLAHQETQYF. In DNA, the CDR3 is TGTGCCAGCAGCTTAGGGCTAGCGCACCAAGAGACCCAGTACTTC. The chain recombines TRBV7-6 with TRBJ2-5, with D possibly being TRBD2 (6 bases). Trimming removed 1 base from V and 0 bases from J, with 9 bases in between. Germline CDR1 reads SGHVS; CDR2 reads FNYEAQ. This CDR3 comprises 15 residues.

The chain has TRBV10-1 and TRBJ1-5; no definite D call. CDR1 WNHNN and CDR2 SYGVQD come from the germline V gene (reference sequence). The CDR3 totals 13 residues. With 0 bases removed from V and 6 bases from J, the gap between germline ends came to 6 bases. As DNA, the CDR3 is TGCGCCAGCAGTGAGTCTCTCAGTCAGCCCCAGCATTTT. The encoded protein is CASSESLSQPQHF.

The chain combines TRBV7-9 with TRBJ2-7; D ambiguous. CDR1 and CDR2 (germline): SEHNR, FQNEAQ (reference sequence). V was trimmed by 4 bases and J by 5 bases, leaving 15 bases between them. This CDR3 comprises 14 residues. The CDR3 sequence is CASSYTAGGDEQYF. The CDR3 coding sequence is TGTGCCAGCAGCTATACGGCCGGCGGCGACGAGCAGTACTTC. Full variable domain (remainder filled in from reference TRBV7-9 and TRBJ2-7): DTGVSQNPRHKITKRGQNVTFRCDPISEHNRLYWYRQTLGQGPEFLTYFQNEAQLEKSRLLSDRFSAERPKGSFSTLEIQRTEQGDSAMYLCASSYTAGGDEQYFGPGTRLTVT.